This entry lists 16 T cell receptor beta chains sequenced from one sample in a study of monozygotic twins with cystic fibrosis. Sequencing was performed with immunoSEQ multiplex PCR; in TCRdb, only in-frame clones are kept and a portion is missing. Of roughly 19,000 clones in the sample, about 97% are singletons; the top ten hold under 2.5%. Source material: blood. These receptors were obtained from a woman under 40 with cystic fibrosis.

V gene TRBV2 combines with J gene TRBJ1-1; weak D call: TRBD1 (5 bases). The CDR3 loop spans 13 amino acids. Germline V gives CDR1 SNHLY, CDR2 FYNNEI. With 5 bases removed from V and 1 base from J, the gap between germline ends came to 8 bases. The CDR3 region is CASSIDRNTEAFF. Written as DNA, the CDR3 is TGTGCCAGCAGTATCGACAGGAACACTGAAGCTTTCTTT. Complete variable domain (other parts from reference TRBV2 and TRBJ1-1): EPEVTQTPSHQVTQMGQEVILRCVPISNHLYFYWYRQILGQKVEFLVSFYNNEISEKSEIFDDQFSVERPDGSNFTLKIRSTKLEDSAMYFCASSIDRNTEAFFGQGTRLTVV.

The chain couples TRBV4-3 to TRBJ1-1; TRBD1 agrees at 9 bases. Germline V gene data show CDR1 as LGHNA and CDR2 as YSLEER. J was trimmed by 1 base and V by 0 bases; bases with no gene match: 6. The CDR3 sequence is 17 residues long. CDR3: CASSQDRLGQGNTEAFF. CDR3 DNA sequence: TGCGCCAGCAGCCAAGATAGGTTGGGACAGGGGAACACTGAAGCTTTCTTT.

This clone was counted a single time. CDR3 sequence reads: CASSNGGPKREQFF. In DNA, the CDR3 is TGTGCCAGCAGCAACGGGGGGCCAAAGAGGGAGCAGTTCTTC. The genes are TRBV6-6 and TRBJ2-1; D might be TRBD2 (7 bases). The CDR3 extends over 14 amino acids. With 6 bases removed from V and 10 bases from J, the gap between germline ends came to 19 bases. CDR1 and CDR2 (germline): MNHNY, SVGAGI (reference sequence).

V and J are TRBV6-5 and TRBJ1-2; the D gene is possibly TRBD1 (5 bases). Germline V gene lookup returns CDR1 MNHEY and CDR2 SVGAGI. V was shortened by 8 bases and J by 6 bases, with 13 bases between the two germline ends. This CDR3 spans 12 amino acids. The CDR3 DNA follows: TGTGCCAGCCTTGGGGCCATGAATGGCTACACCTTC. The encoded protein is CASLGAMNGYTF.

This chain uses TRBV2 with TRBJ2-3; TRBD1 matches at 8 bases. Germline V lookup: CDR1 SNHLY, CDR2 FYNNEI. The CDR3 runs 14 residues. The junction had 3 bases not matched to a gene; V was cut back by 1 base and J by 6 bases. In DNA form, the CDR3 reads TGTGCCAGCAGTGAAGACAGGGGGATCGATACGCAGTATTTT. Its protein product is CASSEDRGIDTQYF.

This sequence joins TRBV30 and TRBJ2-2; D unclear. This CDR3 has 14 residues. Trimming left V 8 bases short and J 0 bases short, with 13 bases between. CDR1 and CDR2 from the germline V gene are GTSNPN and SVGIG (reference sequence). CDR3 nucleotides: TGTGCCAGCAAACAGTTCGCGAACACCGGGGAGCTGTTTTTT. It is translated as CASKQFANTGELFF.

As regards this clone: One end of the junction fails to match germline, which may point to a read error. The chain joins TRBV19 to TRBJ1-1, with D possibly TRBD1 on 6 matching bases. The CDR3 has 12 amino acids. Germline values: CDR1 LNHDA, CDR2 SQIVND (reference sequence). Written as DNA, the CDR3 is TGTGCCAGTAAGAGGGGGGGACTAGACCTGTTATTT. It yields the protein CASKRGGLDLLF.

The chain employs TRBV14 and TRBJ1-2; D gene unclear. The CDR3 spans 13 residues. V was clipped by 0 bases and J by 1 base, with 3 bases between them. Per germline, CDR1 SGHDN and CDR2 FVKESK. CDR3 in DNA: TGTGCCAGCAGCCAAGACCATAACTATGGCTACACCTTC. It specifies CASSQDHNYGYTF.

On this clone: One end of the junction varies from germline; a read error may be responsible. The gene calls are TRBV7-7 and TRBJ2-3; D assignment may be TRBD1 or TRBD2 (6 bases each). CDR1 SSHAT and CDR2 FNYEAQ come from the germline V gene (reference sequence). The CDR3 loop spans 19 amino acids. The CDR3, as DNA: TGTGCTAGCAGCTTAGATCCCTACCCGGGGGCGATCGGCACAGATACGCAGTATTTT. Protein: CASSLDPYPGAIGTDTQYF.

V gene TRBV19 combines with J gene TRBJ2-5, with D perhaps matching TRBD1 (6 bases). The CDR3 runs 13 residues. Between the trimmed V and J ends, which lost 7 bases and 5 bases, there was a span of 14 bases. The germline CDR1 and CDR2 sequences are LNHDA and SQIVND (reference sequence). This chain's CDR3 is CASTTGQVETQYF. The CDR3, as DNA: TGTGCCAGTACGACAGGTCAGGTGGAGACCCAGTACTTC.

This clone was seen only once. V gene TRBV4-3 combines with J gene TRBJ2-5; D possibly corresponds to TRBD2 (6 bases). V was trimmed by 4 bases and J by 2 bases, leaving 17 bases between them. The germline CDR1 and CDR2 sequences are LGHNA and YSLEER. The CDR3 sequence is 16 residues long. For the CDR3, the DNA is TGCGCCAGCAGCCGGTCAGCGTGGGGAGGACAAGAGACCCAGTACTTC. This codes for CASSRSAWGGQETQYF.

The chain employs TRBV7-2 and TRBJ1-3, with D uncertain. V was trimmed by 1 base and J by 1 base, leaving 2 bases between them. From germline, CDR1 is SGHTA and CDR2 FQGNSA. The CDR3 is 13 residues long. CDR3 in DNA: TGTGCCAGCAGCTTAGTTTCTGGAAACACCATATATTTT. This gives the protein CASSLVSGNTIYF.

The chain couples TRBV6-5 to TRBJ2-1; 7 bases agree with TRBD2. Unmatched junction bases numbered 1, after V lost 8 bases and J lost 6 bases. CDR1 is MNHEY and CDR2 is SVGAGI in the germline V gene. The CDR3 extends over 11 amino acids. CDR3 region: CASGTTNEQFF. CDR3 nucleotides: TGTGCCAGCGGGACTACCAATGAGCAGTTCTTC.

The gene calls are TRBV10-2 and TRBJ1-2; D is uncertain. V lost 8 bases, J lost 4 bases, and 11 bases lay in between. Germline V gene data show CDR1 as WSHSY and CDR2 as SAAADI. The CDR3 is made up of 12 amino acids. CDR3 DNA sequence: TGCGCCAGCCTTACAGATTCCTATGGCTACACCTTC. It translates to CASLTDSYGYTF.

This rearrangement joins TRBV30 to TRBJ2-6, with D hard to call. V dropped 5 bases and J dropped 3 bases, with 8 bases sitting between them. This CDR3 spans 13 amino acids. CDR1 GTSNPN and CDR2 SVGIG come from the germline V gene (reference sequence). This chain's CDR3 is CAWRVGGANVLTF. Here the CDR3 DNA reads TGTGCCTGGCGGGTAGGTGGGGCCAACGTCCTGACTTTC.

This clone was picked up a small number of times. This sequence joins TRBV6-6 and TRBJ2-3; D unclear. The CDR3 is made up of 12 amino acids. Looked up from germline, CDR1 is MNHNY and CDR2 is SVGAGI (reference sequence). Trimming stripped 5 bases from V and 2 bases from J, with 5 bases between. This chain's CDR3 is CASSLYTDTQYF. The DNA for the CDR3 is TGTGCCAGCAGTCTCTACACAGATACGCAGTATTTT.